These 6 T cell receptor beta chains were all obtained from the same sample, sequenced in a study of beta chain features in type 1 diabetes. Whole-study results and caveats: Type 1 diabetes patients showed a moderate but significant shortening of TCRB CDR3s in all four CD4+ subsets.

Expressed TCRB transcripts were sequenced, since all the RNA that had been isolated was reverse transcribed. TCRdb keeps only in-frame clones here, not all; method: immunoSEQ multiplex PCR. The sample includes some 640,000 clones, 11% to 15% of them seen just once. Which antigens these TCRs recognize remains unknown. Sequenced sample: naive CD4+ T cells from blood. The receptors come from a man between 18 and 29 years old with type 1 diabetes.

This clone was observed once. The chain recombines TRBV13 with TRBJ2-7; 10 bases align to TRBD2. Germline V gives CDR1 PRHDT, CDR2 FYEKMQ (reference sequence). Trimming cost V 5 bases and J 2 bases; bases outside gene matches: 6. The CDR3 has 15 residues. The CDR3 reads CASSRGLARTYEQYF. Written as DNA, the CDR3 is TGTGCCAGCAGCAGGGGACTAGCGAGAACCTACGAGCAGTACTTC.

This clone came up a few times. This chain links TRBV13 with TRBJ2-5; TRBD1 aligns across 11 bases. Germline V CDR1 and CDR2: PRHDT, FYEKMQ (reference sequence). V lost 6 bases, J lost 6 bases, and 18 bases stayed unmatched. The length of the CDR3 is 18 residues. This chain's CDR3 is CASSRAGLDRGRSKTQYF. The CDR3 nucleotides are TGTGCCAGCAGTCGGGCTGGTCTGGACAGGGGGCGTTCAAAGACCCAGTACTTC. Together with reference TRBV13 and TRBJ2-5, the CDR3 gives the full variable domain: AAGVIQSPRHLIKEKRETATLKCYPIPRHDTVYWYQQGPGQDPQFLISFYEKMQSDKGSIPDRFSAQQFSDYHSELNMSSLELGDSALYFCASSRAGLDRGRSKTQYFGPGTRLLVL.

The rearrangement links TRBV11-2 to TRBJ1-2; 7 bases line up with TRBD1. The germline V gene has CDR1 SGHAT and CDR2 FQNNGV. The CDR3 is 14 residues long. Germline trimming cut 6 bases from V and 8 bases from J; bases unmatched to any gene: 12. In DNA, the CDR3 is TGTGCCAGCAGGAGGGGAGGTAGGGGGCACGGCTACACCTTC. Its protein is CASRRGGRGHGYTF.

The chain joins TRBV25-1 to TRBJ1-6; the match to TRBD1 covers 8 bases. J gave up 6 bases and V 2 bases, and 0 bases lay outside the gene matches. The CDR3 spans 14 residues. CDR1 is MGHDK, CDR2 SYGVNS, per germline. The CDR3 is CASSETGGNSPLHF. CDR3 in DNA: TGTGCCAGCAGTGAAACAGGGGGTAATTCACCCCTCCACTTT. The complete variable domain, with remaining parts taken from reference TRBV25-1 and TRBJ1-6, reads EADIYQTPRYLVIGTGKKITLECSQTMGHDKMYWYQQDPGMELHLIHYSYGVNSTEKGDLSSESTVSRIRTEHFPLTLESARPSHTSQYLCASSETGGNSPLHFGNGTRLTVT.

V gene TRBV25-1 combines with J gene TRBJ1-3; D may be TRBD1 (5 bases). V lost 2 bases, J lost 4 bases, and 15 bases lay in between. The germline V gene has CDR1 MGHDK and CDR2 SYGVNS. The CDR3 has 16 amino acids. The CDR3 reads CASSEQGGGAGNTIYF. CDR3 coding DNA: TGTGCCAGCAGTGAACAGGGCGGGGGTGCGGGAAACACCATATATTTT.

The CDR3 DNA reads TGCAGCGCCGCGGGTGATCGAAACACCATATATTTT. Translated: CSAAGDRNTIYF. This sequence joins TRBV29-1 and TRBJ1-3; D is undetermined. V gave up 7 bases and J gave up 5 bases, with 12 bases separating them. This CDR3 has 12 amino acids. In germline, CDR1 is SQVTM, CDR2 ANQGSEA.